These 24 T cell receptor beta chains share one sample of origin, sequenced in a study of blood T cell repertoires in COVID-19. The assay was immunoSEQ multiplex PCR, and TCRdb's table has in-frame clones only and misses some. This sample has some 70,000 clones, with around 86% found just once. The sample taken for sequencing was peripheral blood. These receptors were collected from a man aged 45-65 years with active COVID-19.

This clone was seen once. The chain employs TRBV7-4 and TRBJ1-1; D is perhaps TRBD1 (6 bases). This CDR3 comprises 15 residues. Germline V gives CDR1 SGHVT, CDR2 SQSDAQ. Trimming took 2 bases from V and 0 from J, leaving 10 bases between them. The CDR3 is CASSLRTVLNTEAFF. The CDR3 coding sequence is TGTGCCAGCAGCTTACGGACAGTGCTGAACACTGAAGCTTTCTTT.

Only one count was recorded for this clone. This chain uses TRBV1 with TRBJ2-3; the table calls TRBD2, which could not be checked here. TRBV1 is described as a pseudogene. The length of the CDR3 is 17 residues. The CDR3 sequence is CTSSQDRGGPITDTQYF. CDR3 coding DNA: TGCACCAGCAGCCAAGATAGGGGGGGCCCTATCACAGATACGCAGTATTTT.

V is TRBV7-2 and J is TRBJ2-2; tentative D call: TRBD2 (6 bases). Germline V gives CDR1 SGHTA, CDR2 FQGNSA. The CDR3 extends over 12 amino acids. V lost 10 bases, J lost 7 bases, and 13 bases lay in between. DNA for the CDR3: TGTGCCATCACGCGGGGAGGCGGGGAGCTGTTTTTT. Residues: CAITRGGGELFF.

The chain carries TRBV6-5 and TRBJ1-1, with D unclear. There are 15 residues in the CDR3. V was clipped by 10 bases and J by 0 bases, with 18 bases between them. Per germline, CDR1 MNHEY and CDR2 SVGAGI. The DNA for the CDR3 is TGTGCCACCTGGGCCTTCCCGTTCATGAACACTGAAGCTTTCTTT. It codes for CATWAFPFMNTEAFF.

V is TRBV18 and J is TRBJ2-7; D not certain. Trimming removed 2 bases from V and 0 bases from J, with 11 bases in between. The CDR3 consists of 15 residues. Germline V gene sequence: CDR1 KGHSH, CDR2 LQKENI. CDR3 region: CASSPYRDNSYEQYF. The CDR3 coding sequence is TGTGCCAGCTCACCATATCGAGACAACTCCTACGAGCAGTACTTC.

V is TRBV7-8 and J is TRBJ1-6; tentatively, D is TRBD1 (5 bases). The CDR3 has 14 amino acids. Trimming shortened V by 1 base and J by 7 bases, and 8 bases separated the two germline ends. Germline V lookup: CDR1 SGHVS, CDR2 FQNEAQ. The DNA for the CDR3 is TGTGCCAGCAGCTTAGGACAGACGAATTCACCCCTCCACTTT. Encoded protein: CASSLGQTNSPLHF. Complete variable domain (other parts from reference TRBV7-8 and TRBJ1-6): GAGVSQSPRYKVAKRGQDVALRCDPISGHVSLFWYQQALGQGPEFLTYFQNEAQLDKSGLPSDRFFAERPEGSVSTLKIQRTQQEDSAVYLCASSLGQTNSPLHFGNGTRLTVT.

The V call is TRBV28, the J call TRBJ1-3; a weak D match, TRBD1 (6 bases). The CDR3 is made up of 15 amino acids. V was trimmed by 8 bases and J by 3 bases, leaving 17 bases between them. Germline V gene lookup returns CDR1 MDHEN and CDR2 SYDVKM. CDR3 loop: CASGNAGVYGNTIYF. The CDR3 DNA reads TGTGCCAGCGGCAACGCAGGGGTATATGGAAACACCATATATTTT.

CDR3 coding DNA: TGTGCCAGCAGTTACCTCTCAGGGATCACTGAAGCTTTCTTT. This codes for CASSYLSGITEAFF. This rearrangement joins TRBV6-5 to TRBJ1-1, with TRBD1 as a possible D gene (5 bases). V lost 2 bases to trimming and J lost 4 bases, with 11 bases between them. This CDR3 contains 14 residues. Germline-derived CDR1 and CDR2 are MNHEY and SVGAGI.

The rearrangement links TRBV7-9 to TRBJ1-1; 9 bases match TRBD1. Germline lookup yields CDR1 SEHNR and CDR2 FQNEAQ (reference sequence). Losses at the gene ends were 5 bases for V and 1 base for J; bases not matched to a gene: 11. There are 17 residues in the CDR3. The CDR3 nucleotides are TGTGCCAGCAGCCTCCGGGATCCGGGACAGGGGAACACTGAAGCTTTCTTT. This encodes CASSLRDPGQGNTEAFF.

This rearrangement joins TRBV28 to TRBJ2-7; 11 bases map to TRBD2. The length of the CDR3 is 18 residues. Unmatched junction bases numbered 17, after V lost 8 bases and J lost 2 bases. CDR1 MDHEN and CDR2 SYDVKM come from the germline V gene. The CDR3 bases are TGTGCCAGCGGATTGACTAGCGGGGTACCTTTCTCTACCTACGAGCAGTACTTC. This codes for CASGLTSGVPFSTYEQYF.

The V gene is TRBV30, the J gene TRBJ1-6, with D uncertain. Germline-derived CDR1 and CDR2 are GTSNPN and SVGIG (reference sequence). V lost 7 bases, J lost 14 bases, and 18 bases lay in between. This CDR3 has 12 amino acids. The CDR3 sequence is CASPSVRGALHF. The CDR3 DNA follows: TGTGCCTCACCCTCTGTGCGCGGGGCCCTCCACTTT. Full variable domain (rest looked up from reference TRBV30 and TRBJ1-6): SQTIHQWPATLVQPVGSPLSLECTVEGTSNPNLYWYRQAAGRGLQLLFYSVGIGQISSEVPQNLSASRPQDRQFILSSKKLLLSDSGFYLCASPSVRGALHFGNGTRLTVT.

The chain couples TRBV7-9 to TRBJ1-1, with D uncertain. V was shortened by 3 bases and J by 3 bases, with 8 bases between the two germline ends. Germline CDR1 reads SEHNR; CDR2 reads FQNEAQ (reference sequence). There are 13 residues in the CDR3. The CDR3 loop is CASSFSRDTEAFF. The CDR3 DNA follows: TGTGCCAGCAGCTTTTCGAGGGACACTGAAGCTTTCTTT.

V gene TRBV27 combines with J gene TRBJ1-1; maybe TRBD1 (6 bases). This CDR3 spans 16 amino acids. Germline CDR1 reads MNHEY; CDR2 reads SMNVEV (reference sequence). Trimming removed 5 bases at V and 1 base at J, with 17 bases between. CDR3 nucleotide sequence: TGTGCCAGCAGTCCGATAAAGACAGGCAGGAACACTGAAGCTTTCTTT. Translating it yields CASSPIKTGRNTEAFF.

The chain recombines TRBV15 with TRBJ2-2; 11 bases map to TRBD1. The CDR3 spans 17 residues. The germline CDR1 and CDR2 sequences are LNHNV and YYDKDF (reference sequence). V shed 0 bases and J 4 bases; nucleotides not matched to a gene: 4. CDR3 sequence: CATSRDLGTGGTGELFF. CDR3 nucleotide sequence: TGTGCCACCAGCAGAGATTTAGGGACAGGGGGCACCGGGGAGCTGTTTTTT.

The rearrangement uses TRBV29-1 and TRBJ2-1, with a weak D call TRBD1 (5 bases). The V and J ends lost 6 bases and 3 bases respectively, with 15 bases between them. The CDR3 length is 14 residues. Germline CDR1 reads SQVTM; CDR2 reads ANQGSEA. CDR3 sequence (DNA): TGCAGCGTCCCAGGGCTCACCAACTACAATGAGCAGTTCTTC. It specifies CSVPGLTNYNEQFF.

The sample holds one count of this clone. V is TRBV14 and J is TRBJ1-2; D uncertain. Trimming removed 1 base at V and 6 bases at J, with 21 bases between. Germline-derived CDR1 and CDR2 are SGHDN and FVKESK. The CDR3 length is 17 residues. In nucleotides, the CDR3 is TGTGCCAGCAGCCAAGTCGCGACAAGGCCCTCCTCCCATGGCTACACCTTC. Translating gives CASSQVATRPSSHGYTF.

The rearrangement joins TRBV10-3 to TRBJ2-1, with D maybe TRBD1 (7 bases). Germline assignment: CDR1 ENHRY and CDR2 SYGVKD. Trimming cost V 2 bases and J 3 bases, with 14 bases left between them. The CDR3 is 16 amino acids. The chain's CDR3 is CAISEHSRGDYNEQFF. The CDR3, as DNA: TGTGCCATCAGTGAGCATTCCAGGGGGGACTACAATGAGCAGTTCTTC.

The chain recombines TRBV28 with TRBJ1-3, with 7 bases fitting TRBD1. V lost 8 bases to trimming and J lost 2 bases; unmatched junction nucleotides: 9. The length of the CDR3 is 15 residues. Germline assignment: CDR1 MDHEN and CDR2 SYDVKM. The CDR3, as DNA: TGTGCCAGCGGCGCTACAGGGGAGGCTGGAAACACCATATATTTT. Translated, it gives CASGATGEAGNTIYF. Complete variable domain (other parts from reference TRBV28 and TRBJ1-3): DVKVTQSSRYLVKRTGEKVFLECVQDMDHENMFWYRQDPGLGLRLIYFSYDVKMKEKGDIPEGYSVSREKKERFSLILESASTNQTSMYLCASGATGEAGNTIYFGEGSWLTVV.

The chain links TRBV28 to TRBJ2-3, with TRBD1 identical over 7 bases. CDR1 and CDR2 from the germline V gene are MDHEN and SYDVKM. The CDR3 is made up of 15 amino acids. Trimming took 4 bases from V and 0 from J; bases not matched to a gene: 4. The CDR3 DNA sequence: TGTGCCAGCAGTTACCGACAGGGAAGCACAGATACGCAGTATTTT. Protein sequence: CASSYRQGSTDTQYF.

V gene TRBV6-5 combines with J gene TRBJ2-5, with a possible D match to TRBD2 (5 bases). Trimming took 5 bases from V and 2 from J, leaving 15 bases between them. The CDR3 contains 15 residues. The V gene's germline CDR1 is MNHEY and CDR2 SVGAGI. The DNA of the CDR3 is TGTGCCAGCAGTCCGAACCCCGGGGTTCAAGAGACCCAGTACTTC. The encoded protein is CASSPNPGVQETQYF.

The V and J genes are TRBV2 and TRBJ1-5, with TRBD1 matching over 8 bases. The CDR3 contains 12 residues. Germline lookup yields CDR1 SNHLY and CDR2 FYNNEI. Unmatched junction bases numbered 2, after V lost 11 bases and J lost 2 bases. The CDR3 DNA reads TGTGCCGGGGGACAGGGCAATCAGCCCCAGCATTTT. This encodes CAGGQGNQPQHF.

The V call is TRBV7-2, the J call TRBJ1-2; 9 bases are shared with TRBD1. This CDR3 region has 15 residues. Germline V gene sequence: CDR1 SGHTA, CDR2 FQGNSA. Losses at the gene ends were 5 bases for V and 8 bases for J; bases not matched to a gene: 12. The CDR3 sequence is CASSPGTGKSEGYTF. The CDR3, as DNA: TGTGCCAGCAGCCCCGGGACAGGGAAGTCGGAAGGCTACACCTTC. Full variable domain (rest looked up from reference TRBV7-2 and TRBJ1-2): GAGVSQSPSNKVTEKGKDVELRCDPISGHTALYWYRQSLGQGLEFLIYFQGNSAPDKSGLPSDRFSAERTGGSVSTLTIQRTQQEDSAVYLCASSPGTGKSEGYTFGSGTRLTVV.

V and J are TRBV7-3 and TRBJ2-1; a possible D gene is TRBD1 (5 bases). Trimming took 1 base from V and 8 from J, leaving 12 bases between them. The germline V gene has CDR1 SGHTA and CDR2 FQGTGA. This CDR3 is 14 amino acids long. The CDR3 is CASSLRGRPDEQFF. CDR3 sequence (DNA): TGTGCCAGCAGCTTAAGGGGCAGGCCCGATGAGCAGTTCTTC.

This chain connects TRBV7-2 to TRBJ1-1; maybe TRBD1 (5 bases). The germline V and J ends were trimmed by 6 bases and 3 bases, with 17 bases remaining between them. Germline values: CDR1 SGHTA, CDR2 FQGNSA. This CDR3 has 15 residues. This CDR3 reads CASSLPGRRDTEAFF. The CDR3 coding sequence is TGTGCCAGCAGTCTTCCAGGGAGGAGGGACACTGAAGCTTTCTTT.